Following are 9 T cell receptor beta chains from one sample sequenced in a study of shared clonotypes between healthy human individuals. TCRdb's table, derived via immunoSEQ multiplex PCR, lists solely in-frame clones and lacks some. The sample carries under 650,000 clones, almost 97% recorded once. Sequenced: naive CD4+ T cells sorted from blood. The subset denotes: CD45RA+ positively selected. These receptors were collected from a woman under 40 in good health.

This chain connects TRBV7-9 to TRBJ2-6; 7 bases line up with TRBD1. The CDR3 sequence is 15 residues long. Germline V gives CDR1 SEHNR, CDR2 FQNEAQ (reference sequence). V was clipped by 3 bases and J by 2 bases; unmatched bases: 1. Here the CDR3 DNA reads TGTGCCAGCAGCTTTACAGGGGCTGGGGCCAACGTCCTGACTTTC. The encoded protein is CASSFTGAGANVLTF.

This clone was recorded only once. This chain uses TRBV25-1 with TRBJ1-5; the D is unclear. Trimming took off 5 bases at V and 7 bases at J, with 12 bases between the two ends. The CDR3 spans 13 residues. Per germline, CDR1 MGHDK and CDR2 SYGVNS. Here the CDR3 DNA reads TGTGCCAGCAGTTCACTCCTTGGGCAGCCCCAGCATTTT. Protein: CASSSLLGQPQHF.

This clone was found once. The chain couples TRBV28 to TRBJ1-2; the D gene is possibly TRBD1 (5 bases). CDR1 is MDHEN and CDR2 is SYDVKM in the germline V gene. This CDR3 is 17 amino acids long. With 2 bases removed from V and 1 base from J, the gap between germline ends came to 17 bases. CDR3 amino acids: CASSLISQGSFNYGYTF. DNA for the CDR3: TGTGCCAGCAGTTTAATATCGCAGGGATCTTTTAACTATGGCTACACCTTC.

The chain links TRBV5-6 to TRBJ1-5, with 8 bases that match TRBD1. The CDR3 runs 14 residues. Germline CDR1 and CDR2: SGHDT and YYEEEE. After removal of 2 bases from V and 7 bases from J, the junction contained 5 bases not matched to a gene. CDR3: CASSLGQGQQPQHF. As DNA, the CDR3 is TGTGCCAGCAGCTTAGGACAGGGTCAGCAGCCCCAGCATTTT.

The rearrangement links TRBV28 to TRBJ1-4, with D maybe TRBD1 (5 bases). V dropped 6 bases and J dropped 6 bases, with 14 bases sitting between them. CDR1 MDHEN and CDR2 SYDVKM come from the germline V gene. This CDR3 contains 14 residues. The CDR3 sequence is CASSSGGGYEKLFF. For the CDR3, the DNA is TGTGCCAGCAGCTCGGGGGGAGGGTATGAAAAACTGTTTTTT.

The chain has TRBV18 and TRBJ2-7; D is undetermined. Deletions cut 1 base from V and 4 bases from J, with 2 bases between. This CDR3 contains 11 residues. CDR1 is KGHSH and CDR2 is LQKENI in the germline V gene. The CDR3 DNA follows: TGTGCCAGCTCACCACGGTACGAGCAGTACTTC. Amino acids: CASSPRYEQYF.

V usage is TRBV7-9 and J usage is TRBJ1-2; 7 bases fit TRBD1. Trimming took 3 bases from V and 4 from J; bases not matched to a gene: 5. The CDR3 runs 14 residues. Germline V CDR1 and CDR2: SEHNR, FQNEAQ (reference sequence). CDR3: CASSFTGDSYGYTF. CDR3 DNA sequence: TGTGCCAGCAGCTTCACCGGGGACAGCTATGGCTACACCTTC.

The V call is TRBV23-1, the J call TRBJ2-5; D perhaps matches TRBD2 (6 bases). The DNA end lines up better with TRBJ2-7; the J call may be wrong. TRBV23-1 is reported as an ORF; its role is uncertain. The CDR3 runs to 13 residues. Here the CDR3 DNA reads TGCGCCAGCAGTCAATCCCGCGGGAACGAGCAGTACTTC. Its translation: CASSQSRGNEQYF.

The gene calls are TRBV6-6 and TRBJ1-1; D gene ambiguous. The CDR3 spans 14 residues. Germline V gene sequence: CDR1 MNHNY, CDR2 SVGAGI (reference sequence). The V end was cut by 4 bases, the J end by 1 base, with 10 bases between. DNA of the CDR3: TGTGCCAGCAGTTCACTCCAAGAGAACACTGAAGCTTTCTTT. Translated: CASSSLQENTEAFF.